Reported below is one TCR beta chain. Its matching antigen is unknown. This sample was included in a study of CD8+ T cells in alopecia areata. The study, taken as a whole, reports: Many of the expanded lesional clones endured in scalp and blood while on tofacitinib.

Treatment: oral pan-JAK inhibitor, 5-10 mg twice daily. Both CD4+ and CD8+ T cells were separated by sorting PBMCs. The authors extracted RNA and reverse transcribed it into cDNA as the sequencing template. Clones were sequenced by immunoSEQ multiplex PCR, and TCRdb holds only the in-frame ones, with some missing. This sample has 120,000 or so clones, with 61% found just once. The specimen was CD4+ T cells sorted from blood, collected at week 4, from a patient treated with tofacitinib. The clonotype was recovered from a human donor with alopecia areata.

CDR3 sequence (DNA): TGCGCCAGCACTCCCCCCGGGACTAGCACAGATACGCAGTATTTT. Residues: CASTPPGTSTDTQYF. The chain is built from TRBV5-1 and TRBJ2-3; TRBD2 is a possible D gene (6 bases). The CDR3 is made up of 15 amino acids. Germline V gene sequence: CDR1 SGHRS, CDR2 YFSETQ. Trimming pared 6 bases from V and 0 bases from J, leaving 14 bases between.